This T cell receptor beta chain was observed in a study of cytomegalovirus exposure and HLA in healthy donors. Overall study results and limits: Reportedly, a later analysis found an Asian-associated ancestry cluster had fewer N-insertions than the roughly 670-donor mean. In presence/absence analyses, roughly uniform sequencing depth across donors was assumed. As immune exposure information, only CMV serostatus was available. What a later analysis showed was that several of the most significant clusters appeared linked to common viral pathogens.

In this sample, this clone turned up a few times. Its matching antigen is unknown. Trimming shortened V by 4 bases and J by 1 base, and 4 bases separated the two germline ends. Germline V gene lookup returns CDR1 WNHNN and CDR2 SYGVQD (reference sequence). This CDR3 spans 12 amino acids. PCR employed 60 Vbeta and 13 Jbeta primers. Generated by immunoSEQ multiplex PCR, the TCRdb table keeps only in-frame clones and is missing some. The table records 190,000 or so clones, around 74% of them present only once. The rearrangement links TRBV10-1 to TRBJ1-1; no reliable D call. The TCR was taken from a girl between 10 and 17 years old in good health and CMV-seropositive. The specimen sequenced was PBMCs. The CDR3 loop reads CASSAGNTEAFF. The CDR3, as DNA: TGCGCCAGCAGTGCAGGGAACACTGAAGCTTTCTTT.